The 27 T cell receptor beta chains below come from one sample, sequenced in a study of blood T cell repertoires in COVID-19. Sequencing was performed with immunoSEQ multiplex PCR; in TCRdb, only in-frame clones are kept and a portion is missing. In the table there are 300,000 or so clones, more than 75% of which are singletons. The sequencing sample was made of peripheral blood. These receptors all stem from a woman between 50 and 59 years old who had recovered from COVID-19.

The CDR3 DNA sequence: TGTGCCACCAGCAGATCATCCGGGGAGGGAAAACTGTTTTTT. Translating it yields CATSRSSGEGKLFF. This chain joins TRBV15 and TRBJ1-4; D gene unclear. CDR1 LNHNV and CDR2 YYDKDF come from the germline V gene (reference sequence). The ends were cut back, 2 bases at V and 10 bases at J, with 14 bases in the middle. The CDR3 totals 14 residues.

This clone was recorded only once. The chain is built from TRBV3-1 (or the pseudogene TRBV3-2) and TRBJ1-1, with 11 bases that match TRBD1. Germline CDR1 and CDR2: LGHDT and YNNKEL (reference sequence). Trimming cost V 5 bases and J 4 bases; bases outside gene matches: 3. The CDR3 totals 14 residues. For the CDR3, the DNA is TGTGCCAGCAGCTGGGGGACAGGGGGCACTGAAGCTTTCTTT. The encoded protein is CASSWGTGGTEAFF.

The J gene is TRBJ2-7, the V gene TRBV29-1; D might be TRBD1 (6 bases). This CDR3 region has 11 residues. Trimming cost V 5 bases and J 6 bases, with 11 bases left between them. In germline, CDR1 is SQVTM, CDR2 ANQGSEA. The CDR3 DNA sequence: TGCAGCGTTTACAGGGCGAGCGAGCAGTACTTC. Its protein product is CSVYRASEQYF.

J is TRBJ1-2 and V is TRBV30; possibly TRBD1 for D (5 bases). Germline values: CDR1 GTSNPN, CDR2 SVGIG (reference sequence). This CDR3 is built from 14 residues. Trimming removed 0 bases from V and 8 bases from J, with 16 bases in between. CDR3 nucleotides: TGTGCCTGGAGTGTACTTCAGGGATGGGGCGGCTACACCTTC. The encoded protein is CAWSVLQGWGGYTF.

The genes are TRBV10-2 and TRBJ1-1; tentative D call: TRBD1 (5 bases). V lost 7 bases and J 5 bases, leaving 11 bases between the germline ends. Looked up from germline, CDR1 is WSHSY and CDR2 is SAAADI. There are 12 residues in the CDR3. This CDR3 is CASKDIRTEAFF. DNA for the CDR3: TGCGCCAGCAAGGACATTAGGACTGAAGCTTTCTTT.

The chain links TRBV6-5 to TRBJ1-2, with 7 nucleotides matching TRBD1. The CDR3 has 14 amino acids. Germline values: CDR1 MNHEY, CDR2 SVGAGI. J lost 3 bases, V lost 6 bases, and 7 bases had no gene match. The CDR3 sequence is CASRRQGPDYGYTF. CDR3 nucleotide sequence: TGTGCCAGCAGGAGACAGGGACCGGACTATGGCTACACCTTC.

J is TRBJ1-1 and V is TRBV27; D is unclear. Germline V gene data show CDR1 as MNHEY and CDR2 as SMNVEV (reference sequence). Trimming removed 5 bases at V and 1 base at J, with 14 bases between. The CDR3 is 15 residues long. The CDR3 coding sequence is TGTGCCAGCAGTCCCGCCGGGGTCCCGAACACTGAAGCTTTCTTT. This gives the protein CASSPAGVPNTEAFF.

V is TRBV15 and J is TRBJ1-5; 10 bases line up with TRBD1. CDR3 length: 16 amino acids. V was pared by 5 bases and J by 3 bases, with 7 bases of the junction left unmatched. Germline CDR1 is LNHNV and CDR2 is YYDKDF (reference sequence). CDR3 bases: TGTGCCACCAGCTCCCGGGACAGGGGTAACAATCAGCCCCAGCATTTT. It is translated as CATSSRDRGNNQPQHF.

The genes are TRBV11-2 and TRBJ2-2; D gene unclear. Germline-derived CDR1 and CDR2 are SGHAT and FQNNGV. The V end was cut by 0 bases, the J end by 2 bases, with 7 bases between. The CDR3 length is 15 residues. CDR3 DNA sequence: TGTGCCAGCAGCTTAGACTCAGTCAACACCGGGGAGCTGTTTTTT. Amino acid sequence: CASSLDSVNTGELFF.

The chain has TRBV9 and TRBJ1-2; 7 bases match TRBD1. Germline assignment: CDR1 SGDLS and CDR2 YYNGEE. The CDR3 is 15 residues long. V trimming: 2 bases; J trimming: 0 bases; junction bases outside the gene matches: 4. The CDR3 reads CASSVRQGTNYGYTF. CDR3 nucleotides: TGTGCCAGCAGCGTCAGACAGGGCACTAACTATGGCTACACCTTC.

The chain employs TRBV19 and TRBJ1-5, with TRBD1 matching over 9 bases. J lost 7 bases, V lost 7 bases, and 5 bases had no gene match. The CDR3 is 13 amino acids. CDR1 is LNHDA and CDR2 is SQIVND in the germline V gene (reference sequence). CDR3 in DNA: TGTGCCAGTATAGGGGACAGGGAACAGCCCCAGCATTTT. This encodes CASIGDREQPQHF. Together with reference TRBV19 and TRBJ1-5, the CDR3 gives the full variable domain: DGGITQSPKYLFRKEGQNVTLSCEQNLNHDAMYWYRQDPGQGLRLIYYSQIVNDFQKGDIAEGYSVSREKKESFPLTVTSAQKNPTAFYLCASIGDREQPQHFGDGTRLSIL.

The V gene is TRBV5-1, the J gene TRBJ2-7; no clear D gene. Germline CDR1 reads SGHRS; CDR2 reads YFSETQ. This CDR3 is 12 amino acids long. Trimming took 0 bases from V and 6 from J, leaving 7 bases between them. In DNA form, the CDR3 reads TGCGCCAGCAGCTTGGACCATAGCGAGCAGTACTTC. Protein: CASSLDHSEQYF.

As DNA, the CDR3 is TGTGCCAGTAGTATACAACCAGGGGACCACGAGCAGTACTTC. It yields the protein CASSIQPGDHEQYF. The genes are TRBV19 and TRBJ2-7; perhaps TRBD1 as D (6 bases). There are 14 residues in the CDR3. V lost 2 bases and J lost 5, with 13 bases in between. The germline CDR1 and CDR2 sequences are LNHDA and SQIVND (reference sequence).

This clone was picked up a small number of times. V is TRBV6-5 and J is TRBJ1-3; D is uncertain. The CDR3 is 13 amino acids. Trimming stripped 8 bases from V and 2 bases from J, with 10 bases between. In germline, CDR1 is MNHEY, CDR2 SVGAGI. The DNA of the CDR3 is TGTGCCAGCTTTGGCAGGACTGGAAACACCATATATTTT. Translating gives CASFGRTGNTIYF.

This rearrangement joins TRBV5-1 to TRBJ2-3; no reliable D call. The CDR3 loop spans 17 amino acids. Trimming left V 0 bases short and J 4 bases short, with 18 bases between. Germline V gene sequence: CDR1 SGHRS, CDR2 YFSETQ. This chain's CDR3 is CASSLEAVTSHPDTQYF. The CDR3 DNA reads TGCGCCAGCAGCTTGGAGGCGGTCACTTCGCACCCAGATACGCAGTATTTT.

Turning to this clone: The same CDR3 also results from other DNA sequences found in this sample. V is TRBV9 and J is TRBJ2-1, with D perhaps matching TRBD2 (6 bases). The germline CDR1 and CDR2 sequences are SGDLS and YYNGEE. V lost 2 bases and J lost 0, with 6 bases in between. This CDR3 comprises 14 residues. The CDR3 DNA is TGTGCCAGCAGCGTCGGGAGCTCCTACAATGAGCAGTTCTTC. It codes for CASSVGSSYNEQFF.

This chain links TRBV6-5 with TRBJ2-7, with TRBD2 as a possible D gene (5 bases). Per germline, CDR1 MNHEY and CDR2 SVGAGI. V was trimmed by 4 bases and J by 0 bases, leaving 13 bases between them. CDR3 size: 15 residues. DNA for the CDR3: TGTGCCAGCAGTTCGTTTTCGGGGAACTCCTACGAGCAGTACTTC. Encoded protein: CASSSFSGNSYEQYF.

The CDR3 here is CASSLVVSSFSEAFF. CDR3 nucleotide sequence: TGTGCCAGCAGCTTAGTGGTCAGTTCTTTCTCTGAAGCTTTCTTT. The chain carries TRBV11-2 and TRBJ1-1; D unclear. Per germline, CDR1 SGHAT and CDR2 FQNNGV. The length of the CDR3 is 15 residues. V was shortened by 1 base and J by 6 bases, with 15 bases between the two germline ends.

This chain uses TRBV2 with TRBJ1-2, with 7 bases fitting TRBD1. Germline V gene lookup returns CDR1 SNHLY and CDR2 FYNNEI. J lost 8 bases, V lost 6 bases, and 6 bases had no gene match. The CDR3 spans 12 residues. CDR3 protein: CASRETGDGYTF. DNA for the CDR3: TGTGCCAGCAGGGAAACAGGGGACGGCTACACCTTC.

The chain has TRBV28 and TRBJ1-1; D is possibly TRBD1 (5 bases). CDR3 length: 14 amino acids. V dropped 8 bases and J dropped 1 base, with 14 bases sitting between them. Looked up from germline, CDR1 is MDHEN and CDR2 is SYDVKM. The CDR3 reads CASLDVQGNTEAFF. The CDR3 nucleotides read TGTGCCAGCCTCGATGTTCAGGGGAACACTGAAGCTTTCTTT.

The table lists this clone with a few counts. The DNA of the CDR3 is TGTGCCAGCAGCGTTTCGGGACAGGGGGCTACTAGCACAGATACGCAGTATTTT. Residues: CASSVSGQGATSTDTQYF. This sequence joins TRBV9 and TRBJ2-3; 12 bases map to TRBD1. V was pared by 2 bases and J by 0 bases, with 7 bases of the junction left unmatched. Germline values: CDR1 SGDLS, CDR2 YYNGEE. The CDR3 has 18 amino acids.

This chain joins TRBV30 and TRBJ1-4; tentative D call: TRBD1 (5 bases). The V gene lost 7 bases and the J gene lost 8 bases, with 17 bases spanning the gap. The V gene's germline CDR1 is GTSNPN and CDR2 SVGIG (reference sequence). The length of the CDR3 is 13 residues. The chain's CDR3 is CASQGPRREKLFF. The CDR3, as DNA: TGTGCCTCTCAGGGTCCCCGTCGCGAAAAACTGTTTTTT.

The J gene is TRBJ2-7, the V gene TRBV28, with 16 bases that match TRBD2. V gave up 6 bases and J gave up 6 bases; unmatched junction bases: 11. Germline CDR1 is MDHEN and CDR2 is SYDVKM. CDR3 size: 17 residues. Here the CDR3 DNA reads TGTGCCAGCAGGACACCGGGACTAGCGGGAGGGCTGCGCGAGCAGTACTTC. Residues: CASRTPGLAGGLREQYF.

The V and J genes are TRBV19 and TRBJ1-2, with D perhaps matching TRBD1 (6 bases). The CDR3 sequence is 12 residues long. Germline CDR1 and CDR2: LNHDA and SQIVND (reference sequence). Trimming stripped 7 bases from V and 4 bases from J, with 10 bases between. The CDR3 DNA follows: TGTGCCAGTACACGGACAGCCTATGGCTACACCTTC. It codes for CASTRTAYGYTF.

This clone was detected a few times. The V and J genes are TRBV28 and TRBJ2-1; the D gene is possibly TRBD1 (5 bases). CDR3 length: 16 amino acids. Germline V gives CDR1 MDHEN, CDR2 SYDVKM. Trimming stripped 7 bases from V and 1 base from J, with 17 bases between. The CDR3: CASIRDQGYSYNEQFF. The CDR3 DNA follows: TGTGCCAGCATACGTGATCAGGGTTATTCCTACAATGAGCAGTTCTTC.

The chain combines TRBV28 with TRBJ1-6; D is ambiguous. Trimming left V 2 bases short and J 7 bases short, with 6 bases between. CDR3 length: 13 residues. From germline, CDR1 is MDHEN and CDR2 SYDVKM. The CDR3 DNA sequence: TGTGCCAGCAGTTTAGCGGGAAATTCACCCCTCCACTTT. It specifies CASSLAGNSPLHF.

This clone came up once. V is TRBV27 and J is TRBJ2-2; 7 bases are shared with TRBD1. The germline CDR1 and CDR2 sequences are MNHEY and SMNVEV (reference sequence). The junction had 15 bases not matched to a gene; V was cut back by 1 base and J by 7 bases. The CDR3 runs to 18 residues. CDR3 in amino acids: CASSLWDSFISGVGELFF. In DNA form, the CDR3 reads TGTGCCAGCAGTTTATGGGACAGTTTTATCTCAGGGGTCGGGGAGCTGTTTTTT.